The sequence of this TCR beta chain was determined in a study of T-cell memory formation after mild COVID-19. This clonotype has a count of ten or more. What it recognizes is unknown. TCRdb re-called the 5' RACE reads with MiXCR, one entry per CDR3 protein. The sample contains around 200,000 distinct CDR3 sequences, roughly 17% of which appear only once. General study results and limits: The study detected some responding clones in pre-infection memory, suggesting cross-reactive memory joined. Whereas later expanders leaned CD4+, clones contracting day 15 to 85 showed a balanced CD4/CD8 makeup.

V gave up 5 bases and J gave up 7 bases; unmatched junction bases: 2. Germline lookup yields CDR1 SGHTA and CDR2 FQGNSA. The CDR3 has 13 residues. The sample taken for sequencing was PBMCs or a T cell subset sorted from them (not recorded which). The receptor's source is an adult woman who had mild COVID-19 (a few samples of this study predate the infection). Cell type and time point are not known. The V call is TRBV7-2, the J call TRBJ2-5, with TRBD2 matching over 12 bases. The DNA for the CDR3 is TGTGCCAGCAGCCAGACTAGCGGGGGGACCCAGTACTTC. It encodes CASSQTSGGTQYF.